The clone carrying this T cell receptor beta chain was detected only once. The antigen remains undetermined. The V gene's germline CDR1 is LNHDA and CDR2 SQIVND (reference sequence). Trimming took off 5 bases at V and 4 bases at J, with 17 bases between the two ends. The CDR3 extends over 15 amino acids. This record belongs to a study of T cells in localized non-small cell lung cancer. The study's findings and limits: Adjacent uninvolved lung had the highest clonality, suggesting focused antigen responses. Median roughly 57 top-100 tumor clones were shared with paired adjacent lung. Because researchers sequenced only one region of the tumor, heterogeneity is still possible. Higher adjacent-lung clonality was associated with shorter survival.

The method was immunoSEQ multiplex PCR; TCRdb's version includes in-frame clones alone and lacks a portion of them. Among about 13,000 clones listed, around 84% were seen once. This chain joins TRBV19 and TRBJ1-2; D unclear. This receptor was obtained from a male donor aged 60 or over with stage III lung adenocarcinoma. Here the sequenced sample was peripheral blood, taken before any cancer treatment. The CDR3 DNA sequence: TGTGCCAGTAGTCGAGGGTTGGAGCCCATCTATGGCTACACCTTC. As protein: CASSRGLEPIYGYTF. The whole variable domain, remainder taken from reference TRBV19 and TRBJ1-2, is DGGITQSPKYLFRKEGQNVTLSCEQNLNHDAMYWYRQDPGQGLRLIYYSQIVNDFQKGDIAEGYSVSREKKESFPLTVTSAQKNPTAFYLCASSRGLEPIYGYTFGSGTRLTVV.